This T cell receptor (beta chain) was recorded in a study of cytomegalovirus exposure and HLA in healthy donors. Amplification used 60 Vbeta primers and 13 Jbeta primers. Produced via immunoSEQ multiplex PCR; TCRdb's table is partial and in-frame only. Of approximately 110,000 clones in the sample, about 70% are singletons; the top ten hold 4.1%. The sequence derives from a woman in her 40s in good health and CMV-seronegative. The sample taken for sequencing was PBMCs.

In DNA, the CDR3 is TGTGCCAGCAGTTTAGTAGGGGTGGAGGGGGAGACCCAGTACTTC. Its protein product is CASSLVGVEGETQYF. This chain links TRBV28 with TRBJ2-5; D possibly corresponds to TRBD2 (6 bases). Germline V gene lookup returns CDR1 MDHEN and CDR2 SYDVKM. The V and J ends lost 2 bases and 5 bases respectively, with 15 bases between them. CDR3 length: 15 amino acids. Variable domain in full (rest from reference TRBV28 and TRBJ2-5): DVKVTQSSRYLVKRTGEKVFLECVQDMDHENMFWYRQDPGLGLRLIYFSYDVKMKEKGDIPEGYSVSREKKERFSLILESASTNQTSMYLCASSLVGVEGETQYFGPGTRLLVL.